Detailed here is one T cell receptor (beta chain). The specificity of this receptor is unknown. Per-base quality was not reported, and no clone a single base away is much larger than it. The method behind the library was the immunoSEQ multiplex PCR assay. The multiplex PCR relied on a mix of 60 forward primers for TCR Vbeta segments and 13 reverse primers for TCR Jbeta segments. The CDR3 region of rearranged TCR beta genes was amplified from genomic DNA with a multiplex PCR assay. Amplified TCR beta libraries were sequenced as 87-base-pair reads on the Illumina HiSeq System. Processing in the source paper ran as follows. A later analysis tallied around 82 million unique TCR beta chains across the 610 or so repertoires, and approximately 12 million of those chains were shared by two or more donors. To remove PCR and sequencing errors, raw reads were error-corrected and collapsed into unique sequences using a nearest-neighbor algorithm that merged closely related sequences. Alignment of CDR3 sequences to IMGT reference sequences was used to assign V, D and J gene segments. For a sequence to be retained, a match of at least six nucleotides was required to both a V gene segment and a J gene segment. Rearrangements were classified as productive when the CDR3 lacked stop codons and remained in frame with V and J, and all other rearrangements were classified as non-productive. CDR3 was defined according to IMGT convention as the region running from the second conserved V-encoded cysteine to the conserved J-encoded phenylalanine. Sequences without an unambiguous match to a single V gene segment were excluded from the earlier analysis of a few hundred of the donors. In an earlier analysis of 450 to 750 of the donors, a V segment was called functional when productive rearrangements were above 56.7%, and segregating when the standard deviation between donors exceeded 5%. A statistical classification framework was built for diagnosing cytomegalovirus status from the catalog of TCR beta chain sequences. In a later analysis, TCR nucleotide sequences were compared against IMGT/GENE-DB human TR gene sequences so that V and J genes could be assigned. A later analysis assigned CDR3 sequences and most-parsimonious VDJ recombination scenarios with the TCRdist pipeline. A later analysis defined each TCR beta chain by its CDR3 amino acid sequence plus V-gene family, and excluded reads lacking a unique V-gene family. In a later analysis, 500 to 700 highly shared, low-generation-probability nucleotide sequences were removed to address suspected cross-contamination and a sequencing artifact. A later analysis calculated a clonal expansion index for each public chain from normalized within-repertoire ranks of inferred template counts. A later analysis computed generation probabilities with a VDJ recombination model fitted to out-of-frame rearrangements, and checked the results against IGoR. Hypergeometric tests were used in a later analysis to score TCR-TCR, TCR-HLA and TCR-CMV co-occurrence, with a repertoire-size bias correction applied to the TCR pairs. To estimate false discovery rates, a later analysis permuted the HLA or CMV assignments 20 times. In a later analysis, co-occurring TCRs were grouped with DBSCAN, and TCRdist sequence similarity was added when clustering was performed within HLA-allele-positive subsets. Repertoires with fewer than 30,000 or more than 120,000 public chains, plus five repertoires with anomalous nucleotide sharing, were excluded from co-occurrence clustering. TCRdb stores this immuneACCESS table with in-frame sequences only. Part of the clones is absent; in the studies checked, under half of the shortfall reflects unresolved V genes, and no reason is known for the rest. V and J calls and clone size come straight from that table; D and trimming were deduced from the DNA. The sample yields about 190,000 clones; 65% to 85% were counted once. The ten largest clones represent around 1.6% of the sample.

The data are from a study of cytomegalovirus exposure and HLA in healthy donors (TCRdb year 2017). Background for the entire study: According to an earlier analysis of 587 of the donors, 150 million to 200 million T cells yielded 90 million to 130 million unique TCR beta sequences and about 300 Gb of sequence data. An early release covering around 630 HLA-typed donors comprised 250 to 350 gigabases of sequencing data and approximately 80 million unique TCR sequences. The genetic ancestry cluster associated with self-reported Caucasian donors included around four fifths of the roughly 400 genotyped donors. The aim of the study was to test whether cataloging public T cell receptors could identify signatures of past pathogen exposure. The study profiled the T cell repertoires of 550 to 700 subjects by immunosequencing and related them to cytomegalovirus serostatus. In addition to the first cohort of roughly 700 subjects, a separate validation cohort of 100 to 150 different subjects was used. High-throughput TCR immunosequencing, statistical association of individual TCRs with disease status, and machine learning were combined to predict cytomegalovirus infection status. A later analysis re-analyzed previously published TCR beta repertoires from hundreds of donors and added high-resolution HLA genotyping to study TCR occurrence patterns. In the later analysis, no new phenotypic data were used to find candidate immune exposures; instead, reliance was placed on TCR beta sequences and their occurrence across donors. To decide whether each TCR beta V gene segment behaved as functional or pseudogenic, an earlier analysis of fewer than 750 of the donors relied on high-throughput TCR beta sequencing. Alongside the repertoire data, information on donor age, sex, ethnicity and CMV serostatus was compiled. In a later genetic analysis, genome-wide SNP genotypes for about three fifths of the roughly 670 donors were used, and that subset was treated as a discovery cohort. Every discovery cohort repertoire had been produced on one sequencing platform. Class I and class II HLA loci were covered by the typing at four-digit resolution. The number of donors typed differed by locus, with roughly 620-630 for A, B, C, DRB1 and DQB1, about 500 for DQA1, 606 for DPA1, and 450 to 480 for DPB1. Four to six DR-DQ haplotypes were handled as single units for association and clustering because linkage in the cohort was strong. Among roughly 400 genotyped donors of the cohort, an average of about 240,000 unique TCR beta nucleotide sequences were sequenced per donor, roughly 20% of them non-productive.

From the cysteine up to the phenylalanine, the CDR3 has a length of 15 residues. Left in the record is the CDR3 DNA by itself, 45 bases read in frame from the first base. Relative to germline, V is 5 bases shorter and J is 1 base shorter, with 13 bases between their ends. CDR1 and CDR2 are read off the germline V gene as SGHDT and YYEEEE. The cohort consisted of some 670 healthy bone marrow donors. All cohort members were sampled while nominally healthy, although unrecorded immune exposures were likely present. The donor tested CMV seronegative, placing the donor among the 300 to 450 seronegative members of the cohort. Each donor provided a peripheral blood sample, and peripheral blood mononuclear cells were used for TCR beta sequencing. Genomic DNA extraction from the blood cell samples was performed with the Qiagen DNeasy Blood Extraction Kit. Overall results and qualifications from the work: Three of the identified cytomegalovirus-associated TCR beta chains were confirmed in vitro to be specific for cytomegalovirus antigens. According to the authors, the approach could potentially be generalized to other disease states and immunological phenotypes. Cytomegalovirus status was reported to be diagnosed by the classifier with high specificity and sensitivity in both the original and validation cohorts. CMV serostatus was the only immune exposure information available for the cohort. A later analysis found that most CMV-associated TCR beta chains appeared HLA-restricted, with HLA associations seemingly driven largely by CMV exposure. Some IMGT-functional V segments, including TRBV6-2 and TRBV6-3, could not be told apart with the 87-base-pair reads, so those segments were excluded. In a later analysis, TCR association rates were found to vary across HLA loci, with the most associated TCRs seen for DRB1 alleles and the fewest for HLA-C alleles. Compared with equally common non-associated chains, HLA-associated TCR beta chains in a later analysis were more clonally expanded and had lower generation probabilities. Sequencing depth was assumed to be roughly uniform across donors in the presence/absence analyses, though that assumption may not hold. At a false discovery rate of 0.05, a later analysis linked around 15,000 TCR beta sequences to specific HLA alleles. Across donors, most TCR sequences were observed very rarely, whereas some public TCRs were present in many individuals. The earlier analysis of approximately 540 of the donors excluded approximately 15 rarely observed V segments, including chromosome 9 orphons, because counts were too low. In an earlier analysis of about 550 of the donors, most TCR beta V segments were observed in productive rearrangements about 87% or about 30% of the time, broadly matching IMGT annotations. A further reported finding was that TCR beta sequences accurately predicted the HLA-A and HLA-B alleles for most subjects in the first cohort. The cohort was sequenced for TCR beta chains only, and without alpha or paired-chain data the features that could be detected were limited. Correlated functional status among segregating V segments might be attributable to linkage disequilibrium, but an unknown experimental factor could not be ruled out. According to a later genetic analysis, donors in an Asian-associated ancestry cluster had fewer N-insertions in productive TCRs than the roughly 670-donor mean. V-gene and J-gene trimming of TCR beta chains was associated with a missense DCLRE1C variant in a later genetic analysis, and the association was replicated in an independent cohort. HLA typing was unavailable for some donors at each locus, so association tests used only the typed subset. A total of 164 TCR beta chains were listed by the study as associated with cytomegalovirus. A later analysis reported that several top co-occurrence clusters appeared linked to parvovirus B19, influenza, CMV and Epstein-Barr virus. The sequencing pipeline was judged likely to have produced a cluster of highly shared sequence variants as a technical artifact. When HLA alleles, especially DR and DQ, strongly co-occurred, attributing TCR associations to individual alleles was difficult.

This TCR derives from a woman between 18 and 29 years old in good health and CMV-seronegative. The specimen was PBMCs. The sequence links TRBV5-6 to TRBJ1-5; the D gene identity is not certain. This receptor carries the CDR3 CASSYGAWSNQPQHF. The DNA sequence is TGTGCCAGCAGTTACGGTGCCTGGAGCAATCAGCCCCAGCATTTT.